The next 28 T cell receptor beta chains were all read from a single sample in a study of vaccination effects on CD4 cells after COVID-19. With 10 days of culture completed, CD4+ T cells were isolated. Each person got two doses of an mRNA SARS-CoV-2 vaccine, BNT162b2 or mRNA-1273. The assay was immunoSEQ multiplex PCR, and TCRdb's table has in-frame clones only and misses some. Of fewer than 75,000 clones in the sample, nearly 80% were seen once. For these receptors, no antigen is known. Material: CD4+ T cells from PBMCs cultured without peptide, obtained after COVID-19 vaccination. These receptors originate from a human donor who received a COVID-19 vaccine.

V usage is TRBV4-1 and J usage is TRBJ1-1; D may be TRBD1 (6 bases). The CDR3 has 15 residues. The V gene's germline CDR1 is MGHRA and CDR2 YSYEKL. Deletions cut 3 bases from V and 6 bases from J, with 17 bases between. The CDR3 DNA is TGCGCCAGCAGCCACCTACAGGGTAGGAGGTCTGAAGCTTTCTTT. Translated: CASSHLQGRRSEAFF.

V is TRBV27 and J is TRBJ2-5; no definite D call. The CDR3 runs to 14 residues. Per the germline V gene, CDR1 is MNHEY and CDR2 is SMNVEV (reference sequence). The V and J ends lost 6 bases and 1 base respectively, with 12 bases between them. In DNA, the CDR3 is TGTGCCAGCAGGGGTAAGACCTTCCAAGAGACCCAGTACTTC. Translating gives CASRGKTFQETQYF.

This chain joins TRBV6-5 and TRBJ2-2, with D possibly matching TRBD2 (6 bases). CDR3 length equals 14 residues. Deletions cut 4 bases from V and 4 bases from J, with 10 bases between. CDR1 is MNHEY and CDR2 is SVGAGI in the germline V gene. This CDR3 is CASSSQGGTGELFF. The CDR3 bases are TGTGCCAGCAGTTCGCAGGGAGGCACCGGGGAGCTGTTTTTT.

V usage is TRBV29-1 and J usage is TRBJ2-7; no firm D call. V was trimmed by 4 bases and J by 2 bases, leaving 6 bases between them. CDR3 length: 11 residues. Germline V gene data show CDR1 as SQVTM and CDR2 as ANQGSEA. The CDR3 bases are TGCAGCGTTGGAACAACCTACGAGCAGTACTTC. Translating it yields CSVGTTYEQYF.

The genes are TRBV2 and TRBJ2-3; 15 bases align to TRBD2. The CDR3 runs 16 residues. Looked up from germline, CDR1 is SNHLY and CDR2 is FYNNEI. Trimming removed 3 bases from V and 8 bases from J; junction bases left unmatched: 6. The CDR3 DNA is TGTGCCAGCAGTGACCGGACTAGCGGGGGGGCGGGTACGCAGTATTTT. The encoded protein is CASSDRTSGGAGTQYF.

This chain connects TRBV5-4 to TRBJ2-5; no clear D gene. This CDR3 comprises 15 residues. CDR1 SGHNT and CDR2 YYREEE come from the germline V gene (reference sequence). Trimming cost V 0 bases and J 3 bases, with 12 bases left between them. CDR3 amino acids: CASSLGLYTEETQYF. CDR3 sequence (DNA): TGTGCCAGCAGCTTGGGACTCTACACCGAAGAGACCCAGTACTTC. Filled out from reference TRBV5-4 and TRBJ2-5, the complete variable domain reads ETGVTQSPTHLIKTRGQQVTLRCSSQSGHNTVSWYQQALGQGPQFIFQYYREEENGRGNFPPRFSGLQFPNYSSELNVNALELDDSALYLCASSLGLYTEETQYFGPGTRLLVL.

The chain employs TRBV28 and TRBJ2-5, with 15 bases that match TRBD2. Germline CDR1 reads MDHEN; CDR2 reads SYDVKM. Losses at the gene ends were 2 bases for V and 2 bases for J; bases not matched to a gene: 3. The CDR3 covers 17 residues. CDR3: CASSLGLAGGGQETQYF. Written as DNA, the CDR3 is TGTGCCAGCAGTTTAGGACTAGCGGGAGGGGGGCAAGAGACCCAGTACTTC.

This rearrangement joins TRBV9 to TRBJ2-2; 8 bases agree with TRBD2. V dropped 5 bases and J dropped 5; count of bases not matched to a gene: 8. CDR1 is SGDLS, CDR2 YYNGEE, per germline. There are 15 residues in the CDR3. CDR3 DNA sequence: TGTGCCAGCAGGACCGGGACTAGTGTTACCGGGGAGCTGTTTTTT. This sequence encodes CASRTGTSVTGELFF.

This clone was counted once. The rearrangement uses TRBV19 and TRBJ2-4; D is unresolved. CDR1 and CDR2 (germline): LNHDA, SQIVND (reference sequence). With 6 bases removed from V and 3 bases from J, the gap between germline ends came to 9 bases. This CDR3 is built from 13 residues. The CDR3 DNA reads TGTGCCAGTAGGACGGAAGACAAAAACATTCAGTACTTC. Its protein product is CASRTEDKNIQYF.

The genes are TRBV6-5 and TRBJ2-5; D might be TRBD1 (6 bases). V lost 7 bases, J lost 5 bases, and 17 bases lay in between. Germline CDR1 and CDR2: MNHEY and SVGAGI. The length of the CDR3 is 14 residues. CDR3 residues: CASKGHLWMETQYF. The CDR3, as DNA: TGTGCCAGCAAGGGACACCTATGGATGGAGACCCAGTACTTC.

The V call is TRBV30, the J call TRBJ2-2, with D tentatively TRBD2 (5 bases). The CDR3 runs to 15 residues. Germline CDR1 GTSNPN, CDR2 SVGIG (reference sequence). The ends were cut back, 2 bases at V and 2 bases at J, with 12 bases in the middle. CDR3 bases: TGTGCCTGGAGTAGGGAGACCCATAACACCGGGGAGCTGTTTTTT. It yields the protein CAWSRETHNTGELFF.

This chain joins TRBV9 and TRBJ2-6, with 7 nucleotides matching TRBD2. Germline V CDR1 and CDR2: SGDLS, YYNGEE. Unmatched junction bases numbered 3, after V lost 3 bases and J lost 6 bases. This CDR3 region has 14 residues. The CDR3, as DNA: TGTGCCAGCAGCGGTAGCGGGCTGGCCAACGTCCTGACTTTC. Encoded protein: CASSGSGLANVLTF.

V gene TRBV19 combines with J gene TRBJ2-3; the D gene is possibly TRBD1 (6 bases). V shed 7 bases and J shed 6 bases, with 17 bases lying between them. The CDR3 loop spans 14 amino acids. Germline V gene lookup returns CDR1 LNHDA and CDR2 SQIVND (reference sequence). Here the CDR3 DNA reads TGTGCCAGTACCCAAGGGCGGCAGGGGGATACGCAGTATTTT. It codes for CASTQGRQGDTQYF.

This clone was seen only a few times. The chain links TRBV28 to TRBJ1-5, with 7 bases matching TRBD1. With V trimmed by 8 bases and J by 5 bases, 6 bases remained unmatched. The CDR3 totals 13 residues. CDR1 and CDR2 from the germline V gene are MDHEN and SYDVKM. The CDR3 DNA reads TGTGCCAGCGGCAGGGGGGGGTATCAGCCCCAGCATTTT. It is translated as CASGRGGYQPQHF.

This clone was seen a few times. V is TRBV7-3 and J is TRBJ1-6; D not resolved. Germline V gene data show CDR1 as SGHTA and CDR2 as FQGTGA. V was clipped by 4 bases and J by 5 bases, with 6 bases between them. The CDR3 extends over 13 amino acids. In DNA, the CDR3 is TGTGCCAGCAGCTCCCAGAATAATTCACCCCTCCACTTT. It encodes CASSSQNNSPLHF. The whole variable domain, remainder taken from reference TRBV7-3 and TRBJ1-6, is GAGVSQTPSNKVTEKGKYVELRCDPISGHTALYWYRQSLGQGPEFLIYFQGTGAADDSGLPNDRFFAVRPEGSVSTLKIQRTERGDSAVYLCASSSQNNSPLHFGNGTRLTVT.

The V call is TRBV12-5, the J call TRBJ2-1; 12 bases line up with TRBD2. V lost 5 bases to trimming and J lost 8 bases; unmatched junction nucleotides: 7. The CDR3 covers 15 residues. CDR1 LGHNT and CDR2 FRNRAP come from the germline V gene. Here the CDR3 DNA reads TGTGCTAGTGGTGACGGGACTAGCGGGTTAGATGAGCAGTTCTTC. Translated: CASGDGTSGLDEQFF.

The chain links TRBV19 to TRBJ2-7, with 13 bases aligning to TRBD2. The CDR3 has 16 residues. Germline trimming cut 5 bases from V and 5 bases from J; bases unmatched to any gene: 9. Germline V gene sequence: CDR1 LNHDA, CDR2 SQIVND (reference sequence). The CDR3 region is CASSLNRGLAGNEQYF. The DNA for the CDR3 is TGTGCCAGTAGTCTTAACAGGGGACTAGCGGGGAACGAGCAGTACTTC.

V usage is TRBV9 and J usage is TRBJ2-5; D tentatively reads TRBD1 or TRBD2 (5 bases each). Trimming stripped 0 bases from V and 5 bases from J, with 14 bases between. CDR1 and CDR2 (germline): SGDLS, YYNGEE. This CDR3 comprises 15 residues. The CDR3 reads CASSVDSGRGETQYF. The CDR3, as DNA: TGTGCCAGCAGCGTAGATTCGGGGCGCGGGGAGACCCAGTACTTC.

The V call is TRBV2, the J call TRBJ2-1; D possibly corresponds to TRBD2 (7 bases). The germline V gene encodes CDR1 SNHLY and CDR2 FYNNEI. V lost 7 bases, J lost 4 bases, and 17 bases lay in between. The CDR3 contains 15 residues. The CDR3 DNA sequence: TGTGCCAGCACCCTTGGGGGAGGGGGTTACAATGAGCAGTTCTTC. It is translated as CASTLGGGGYNEQFF. Variable domain in full (rest from reference TRBV2 and TRBJ2-1): EPEVTQTPSHQVTQMGQEVILRCVPISNHLYFYWYRQILGQKVEFLVSFYNNEISEKSEIFDDQFSVERPDGSNFTLKIRSTKLEDSAMYFCASTLGGGGYNEQFFGPGTRLTVL.

V gene TRBV29-1 combines with J gene TRBJ2-2, with D perhaps matching TRBD1 (5 bases). Germline CDR1 and CDR2: SQVTM and ANQGSEA. The V end was cut by 6 bases, the J end by 0 bases, with 8 bases between. CDR3 length: 13 residues. The CDR3 DNA follows: TGCAGCGTGGACACTTCGAACACCGGGGAGCTGTTTTTT. Its translation is CSVDTSNTGELFF.

This rearrangement joins TRBV9 to TRBJ2-7, with 10 bases fitting TRBD2. The CDR3 covers 15 residues. From germline, CDR1 is SGDLS and CDR2 YYNGEE. The trim removed 0 bases at V and 7 bases at J, leaving 7 bases unmatched. The CDR3, as DNA: TGTGCCAGCAGCGTAGAGCTAGCGGGAGCTGGGGAGCAGTACTTC. It encodes CASSVELAGAGEQYF.

The chain has TRBV7-3 and TRBJ1-2; D possibly corresponds to TRBD1 (5 bases). The CDR3 is made up of 11 amino acids. In germline, CDR1 is SGHTA, CDR2 FQGTGA. V was clipped by 5 bases and J by 7 bases, with 8 bases between them. The CDR3 region has the DNA TGTGCCAGCAGCCCAAGGGGTGGCTACACCTTC. This translates into CASSPRGGYTF.

The genes are TRBV6-7 and TRBJ2-5; D call uncertain. TRBV6-7 is an open reading frame, and its role is uncertain. V lost 0 bases and J 1 base, leaving 6 bases between the germline ends. This CDR3 comprises 14 residues. The CDR3 region is CASSYSTIQETQYF. CDR3 DNA: TGTGCCAGCAGTTACTCGACCATCCAAGAGACCCAGTACTTC.

The chain has TRBV28 and TRBJ2-7, with D perhaps given as TRBD1 or TRBD2 (5 bases each). Germline CDR1 is MDHEN and CDR2 is SYDVKM. There are 16 residues in the CDR3. Trimming stripped 7 bases from V and 1 base from J, with 20 bases between. The CDR3 sequence: CASTTLRGRSSYEQYF. Here the CDR3 DNA reads TGTGCCAGCACCACACTTCGGGGACGAAGTTCCTACGAGCAGTACTTC.

The chain links TRBV9 to TRBJ2-3; D ambiguous. Between the trimmed V and J ends, which lost 5 bases and 2 bases, there was a span of 12 bases. This CDR3 is 14 amino acids long. Looked up from germline, CDR1 is SGDLS and CDR2 is YYNGEE. DNA of the CDR3: TGTGCCAGCAGAGGGAACAGTCACACAGATACGCAGTATTTT. Translated, it gives CASRGNSHTDTQYF.

This clone was counted only a few times. The chain joins TRBV25-1 to TRBJ2-7, with D possibly TRBD2 on 6 matching bases. Germline lookup yields CDR1 MGHDK and CDR2 SYGVNS. This CDR3 region has 15 residues. The ends were cut back, 3 bases at V and 3 bases at J, with 15 bases in the middle. CDR3 DNA sequence: TGTGCCAGCAGTGAGGGGGGTTTCGGGGTCTACGAGCAGTACTTC. Protein: CASSEGGFGVYEQYF.

This clone has a handful of counts. The chain carries TRBV4-1 and TRBJ1-2; no reliable D call. The CDR3 consists of 15 residues. The germline V gene has CDR1 MGHRA and CDR2 YSYEKL. The V end lost 3 bases, the J end lost 0 bases, and 11 bases lay between the germline ends. As DNA, the CDR3 is TGCGCCAGCAGCCAGCCGGGTCGAACTAACTATGGCTACACCTTC. Protein: CASSQPGRTNYGYTF.

The chain combines TRBV20-1 with TRBJ2-7; D uncertain. The CDR3 is 13 residues long. V was trimmed by 3 bases and J by 3 bases, leaving 12 bases between them. In germline, CDR1 is DFQATT, CDR2 SNEGSKA (reference sequence). Here the CDR3 reads CSASDIRLYEQYF. CDR3 in DNA: TGCAGTGCTAGTGATATCCGACTCTACGAGCAGTACTTC.